What follows are 5 T cell receptor beta chains derived from one specimen sequenced in a study of T cell responses to AZD1222 COVID-19 vaccine. Measured with immunoSEQ multiplex PCR; TCRdb has only the in-frame clones, and not every one. The sample consists of over 150,000 clones, roughly 90% of them appearing once. The sequenced sample was peripheral blood, obtained 28 days after the second AZD1222 dose. All receptors derive from an adult who received the AZD1222 COVID-19 vaccine.

The chain is built from TRBV6-1 and TRBJ2-6; either TRBD1 or TRBD2 may supply D (5 bases each). CDR1 and CDR2 from the germline V gene are MNHNS and SASEGT. The CDR3 covers 16 residues. The V end was cut by 4 bases, the J end by 4 bases, with 14 bases between. The CDR3 loop reads CASSGGLGTGANVLTF. CDR3 DNA: TGTGCCAGCAGTGGAGGCCTGGGGACCGGGGCCAACGTCCTGACTTTC.

The chain employs TRBV7-8 and TRBJ2-2, with 11 nucleotides matching TRBD2. The germline CDR1 and CDR2 sequences are SGHVS and FQNEAQ. Unmatched junction bases numbered 10, after V lost 4 bases and J lost 3 bases. This CDR3 spans 18 amino acids. CDR3 coding DNA: TGTGCCAGCAGCTCGAGGCCGGGGACTAGCGGATACACCGGGGAGCTGTTTTTT. Translation: CASSSRPGTSGYTGELFF.

This clone was seen just once. This chain connects TRBV27 to TRBJ2-1, with D possibly being TRBD1 or TRBD2 (6 bases each). Germline assignment: CDR1 MNHEY and CDR2 SMNVEV (reference sequence). The CDR3 is 15 amino acids. Trimming cost V 2 bases and J 2 bases, with 10 bases left between them. CDR3 residues: CASSLEGGTYNEQFF. CDR3 DNA sequence: TGTGCCAGCAGTTTAGAGGGGGGAACCTACAATGAGCAGTTCTTC.

The chain employs TRBV7-6 and TRBJ2-1; 8 nucleotides align to TRBD2. This CDR3 has 17 amino acids. Germline CDR1 reads SGHVS; CDR2 reads FNYEAQ. V lost 1 base and J lost 4; bases outside the gene matches: 9. CDR3 bases: TGTGCCAGCAGCTTAGTTCGCAGCGGGAGTTCTTACAATGAGCAGTTCTTC. Its translation is CASSLVRSGSSYNEQFF.

The V call is TRBV14, the J call TRBJ2-5; 8 nucleotides agree with TRBD2. Germline V lookup: CDR1 SGHDN, CDR2 FVKESK. CDR3 size: 18 residues. V lost 0 bases to trimming and J lost 2 bases; unmatched junction nucleotides: 11. The DNA of the CDR3 is TGTGCCAGCAGCCAAGATTTCGGGTTCGGCGGGGGGCAAGAGACCCAGTACTTC. It codes for CASSQDFGFGGGQETQYF.